This entry is about one T cell receptor beta chain. Its antigen is unknown. CDR1 SQVTM and CDR2 ANQGSEA come from the germline V gene. The ends lost 0 bases at V and 5 bases at J; junction bases unmatched: 9. CDR3 size: 15 residues. This record belongs to a study of T-cell reconstitution after alpha-beta-depleted transplantation in children. Preparation of the TCRbeta library used unique molecular identifiers. TCRdb reprocessed the PCR reads via MiXCR and lists one record per CDR3 protein. The sample lists about 600,000 distinct CDR3 sequences, around 23% occurring once. The study, taken as a whole, reports: There were reportedly several hundred expanded graft clones from which alpha-beta T cells came about two months after transplant. T-cell numbers and diversity, one year after transplant, stemmed largely from T cells that were newly produced.

Material: PBMCs, mostly from graft donor cells, obtained 360 days after TCRalphabeta/CD19-depleted stem cell transplant. The genes are TRBV29-1 and TRBJ2-5; 7 bases line up with TRBD1. The receptor comes from a boy under three years old who had a stem cell transplant for acute myeloid leukemia, so the T cells may come from the graft donor. The CDR3 spells CSVEETGSAFETQYF. The CDR3 nucleotides read TGCAGCGTTGAAGAGACAGGGTCGGCGTTTGAGACCCAGTACTTC.